The clone carrying this T cell receptor (beta chain) has only a few counts. As yet, its antigen is unknown. The sampling schedule covered blood at baseline, cycle 4 day 1, and cycle 7 day 1. These data originate in a study of OX40 agonist ivuxolimab in advanced cancers. Whole-study context: Patients achieving partial responses numbered three: one hepatocellular carcinoma case and two cutaneous melanoma cases. General study results and limits: On average, CD8+ T cells showed a greater number of expanded clones than CD4+. Patients who responded partially at 0.1-3.0 mg/kg showed clonal expansion ranking among the lowest.

The method was immunoSEQ multiplex PCR; TCRdb's version includes in-frame clones alone and lacks a portion of them. Among under 13,000 clones, approximately 74% were seen once, and the ten largest hold approximately 35%. CDR3 size: 17 residues. CDR1 and CDR2 (germline): MGHRA, YSYEKL. Trimming removed 4 bases from V and 4 bases from J; junction bases left unmatched: 11. The clonotype comes from an adult with an advanced solid tumor such as melanoma, head and neck, liver or kidney cancer. The chain carries TRBV4-1 and TRBJ2-1; 9 bases are a match to TRBD2. This sample comprised CD4+ or CD8+ T cells sorted from blood, obtained in a trial of the OX40 agonist ivuxolimab. In DNA, the CDR3 is TGCGCCAGCAGCCCCACGATGACTAGCGGAACTTACAATGAGCAGTTCTTC. Translating it yields CASSPTMTSGTYNEQFF.